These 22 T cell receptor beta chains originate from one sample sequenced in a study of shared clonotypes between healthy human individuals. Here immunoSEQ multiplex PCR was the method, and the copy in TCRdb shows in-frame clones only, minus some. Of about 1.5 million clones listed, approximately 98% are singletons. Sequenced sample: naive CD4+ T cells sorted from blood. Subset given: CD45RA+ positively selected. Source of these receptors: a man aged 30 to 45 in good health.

CDR3 amino acids: CASRPDRAIGNQPQHF. As DNA, the CDR3 is TGTGCCAGCAGACCGGACAGGGCCATAGGCAATCAGCCCCAGCATTTT. The chain combines TRBV27 with TRBJ1-5; 8 bases map to TRBD1. The CDR3 is 16 amino acids. V was clipped by 6 bases and J by 2 bases; unmatched bases: 9. In germline, CDR1 is MNHEY, CDR2 SMNVEV (reference sequence).

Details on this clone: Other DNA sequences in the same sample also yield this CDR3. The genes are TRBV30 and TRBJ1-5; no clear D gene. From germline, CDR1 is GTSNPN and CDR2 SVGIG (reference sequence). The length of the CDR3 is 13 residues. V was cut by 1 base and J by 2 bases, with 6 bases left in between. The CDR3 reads CAWSGQGNQPQHF. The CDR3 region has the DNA TGTGCCTGGAGTGGGCAGGGCAATCAGCCCCAGCATTTT. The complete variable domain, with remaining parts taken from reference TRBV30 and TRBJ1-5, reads SQTIHQWPATLVQPVGSPLSLECTVEGTSNPNLYWYRQAAGRGLQLLFYSVGIGQISSEVPQNLSASRPQDRQFILSSKKLLLSDSGFYLCAWSGQGNQPQHFGDGTRLSIL.

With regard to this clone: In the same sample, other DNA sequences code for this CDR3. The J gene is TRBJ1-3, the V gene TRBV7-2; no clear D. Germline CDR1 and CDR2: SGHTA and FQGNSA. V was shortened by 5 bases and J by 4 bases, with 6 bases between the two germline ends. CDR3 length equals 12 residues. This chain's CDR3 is CASSLGGNTIYF. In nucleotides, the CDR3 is TGTGCCAGCAGCCTCGGCGGAAACACCATATATTTT.

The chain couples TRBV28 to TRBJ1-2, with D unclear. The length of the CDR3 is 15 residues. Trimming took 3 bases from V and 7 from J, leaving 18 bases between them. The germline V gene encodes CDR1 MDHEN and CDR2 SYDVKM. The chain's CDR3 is CASSFRPGRFGGYTF. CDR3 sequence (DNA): TGTGCCAGCAGTTTCCGTCCGGGGAGGTTCGGTGGCTACACCTTC.

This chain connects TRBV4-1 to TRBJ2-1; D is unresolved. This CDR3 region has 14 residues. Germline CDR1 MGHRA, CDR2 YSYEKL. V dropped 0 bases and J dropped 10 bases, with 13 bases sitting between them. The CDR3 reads CASSQEVQLEEQFF. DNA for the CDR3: TGCGCCAGCAGCCAAGAGGTACAGCTCGAGGAGCAGTTCTTC.

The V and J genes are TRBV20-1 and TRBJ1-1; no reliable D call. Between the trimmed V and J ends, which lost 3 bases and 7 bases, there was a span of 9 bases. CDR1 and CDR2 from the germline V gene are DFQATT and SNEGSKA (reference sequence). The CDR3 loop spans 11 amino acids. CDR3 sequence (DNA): TGCAGTGCTAGGGGGAGACTTGAAGCTTTCTTT. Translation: CSARGRLEAFF.

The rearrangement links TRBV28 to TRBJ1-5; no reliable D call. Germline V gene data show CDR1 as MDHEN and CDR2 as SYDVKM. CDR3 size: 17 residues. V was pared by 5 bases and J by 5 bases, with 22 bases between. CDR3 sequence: CASSPRVQVKFDQPQHF. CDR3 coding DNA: TGTGCCAGCAGTCCCCGCGTGCAGGTAAAGTTCGATCAGCCCCAGCATTTT.

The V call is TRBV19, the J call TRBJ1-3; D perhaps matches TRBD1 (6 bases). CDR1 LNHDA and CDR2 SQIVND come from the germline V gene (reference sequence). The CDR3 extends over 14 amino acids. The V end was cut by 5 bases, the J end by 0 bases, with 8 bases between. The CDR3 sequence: CASSRGASGNTIYF. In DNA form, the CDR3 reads TGTGCCAGTAGTCGGGGGGCCTCTGGAAACACCATATATTTT.

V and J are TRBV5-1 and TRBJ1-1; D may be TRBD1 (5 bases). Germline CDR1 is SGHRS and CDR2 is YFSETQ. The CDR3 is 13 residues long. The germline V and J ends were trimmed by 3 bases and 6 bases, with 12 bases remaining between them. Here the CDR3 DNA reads TGCGCCAGCAGCTCTCAGGGTTTCGCTGAAGCTTTCTTT. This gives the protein CASSSQGFAEAFF.

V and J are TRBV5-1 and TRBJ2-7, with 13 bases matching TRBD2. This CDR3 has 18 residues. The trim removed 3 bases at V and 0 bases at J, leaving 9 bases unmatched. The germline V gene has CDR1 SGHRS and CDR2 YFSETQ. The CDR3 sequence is CASSSRLAGGTISYEQYF. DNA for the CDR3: TGCGCCAGCAGCTCCAGACTAGCGGGAGGAACTATCTCCTACGAGCAGTACTTC.

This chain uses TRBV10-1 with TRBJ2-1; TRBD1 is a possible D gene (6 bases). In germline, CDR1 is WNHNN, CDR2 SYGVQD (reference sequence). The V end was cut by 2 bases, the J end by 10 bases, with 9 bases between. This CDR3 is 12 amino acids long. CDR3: CASSEGGREQFF. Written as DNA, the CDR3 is TGCGCCAGCAGTGAGGGGGGCCGGGAGCAGTTCTTC.

The CDR3 DNA is TGTGCCAGCATCCAGGACAGGGACCCAGATACGCAGTATTTT. Translated: CASIQDRDPDTQYF. The gene calls are TRBV2 and TRBJ2-3; 8 bases agree with TRBD1. The germline V gene has CDR1 SNHLY and CDR2 FYNNEI. The CDR3 totals 14 residues. V gave up 7 bases and J gave up 4 bases; unmatched junction bases: 7.

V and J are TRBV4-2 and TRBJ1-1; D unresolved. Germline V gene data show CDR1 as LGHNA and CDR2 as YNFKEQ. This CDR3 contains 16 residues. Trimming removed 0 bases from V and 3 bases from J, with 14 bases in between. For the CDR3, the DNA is TGTGCCAGCAGCCAAGATGCGGGCGGAGTTTACACTGAAGCTTTCTTT. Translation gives CASSQDAGGVYTEAFF.

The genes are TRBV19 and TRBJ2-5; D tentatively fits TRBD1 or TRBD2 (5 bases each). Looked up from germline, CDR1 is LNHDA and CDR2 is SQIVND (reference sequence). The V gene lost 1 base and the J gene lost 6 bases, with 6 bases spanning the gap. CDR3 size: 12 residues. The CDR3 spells CASSIAGQTQYF. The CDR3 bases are TGTGCCAGTAGTATAGCGGGGCAGACCCAGTACTTC.

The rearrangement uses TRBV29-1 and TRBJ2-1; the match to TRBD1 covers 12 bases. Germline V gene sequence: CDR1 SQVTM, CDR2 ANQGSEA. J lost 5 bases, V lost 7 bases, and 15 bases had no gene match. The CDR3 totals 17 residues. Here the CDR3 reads CSALRWDRGPKDNEQFF. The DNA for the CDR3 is TGCAGCGCCTTAAGGTGGGACAGGGGGCCTAAAGACAATGAGCAGTTCTTC.

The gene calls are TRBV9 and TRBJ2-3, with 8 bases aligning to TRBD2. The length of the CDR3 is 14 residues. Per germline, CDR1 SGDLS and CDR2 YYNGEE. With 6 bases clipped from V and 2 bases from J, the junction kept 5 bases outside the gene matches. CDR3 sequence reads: CASTKTSATDTQYF. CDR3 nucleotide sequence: TGTGCCAGCACCAAGACTAGCGCCACAGATACGCAGTATTTT. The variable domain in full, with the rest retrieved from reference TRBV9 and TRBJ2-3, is DSGVTQTPKHLITATGQRVTLRCSPRSGDLSVYWYQQSLDQGLQFLIQYYNGEERAKGNILERFSAQQFPDLHSELNLSSLELGDSALYFCASTKTSATDTQYFGPGTRLTVL.

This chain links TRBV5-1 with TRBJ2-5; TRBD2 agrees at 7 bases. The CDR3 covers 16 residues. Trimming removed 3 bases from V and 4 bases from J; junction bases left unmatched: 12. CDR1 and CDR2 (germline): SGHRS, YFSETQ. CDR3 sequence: CASSSTPSGLPETQYF. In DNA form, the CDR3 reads TGCGCCAGCAGCTCCACGCCTAGCGGTTTACCAGAGACCCAGTACTTC.

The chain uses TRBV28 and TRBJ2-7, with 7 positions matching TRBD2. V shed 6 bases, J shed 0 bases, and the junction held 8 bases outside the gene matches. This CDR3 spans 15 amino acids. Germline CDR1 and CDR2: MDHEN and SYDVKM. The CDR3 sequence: CASRPSGRVSYEQYF. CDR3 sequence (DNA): TGTGCCAGCAGGCCTAGCGGCAGAGTCTCCTACGAGCAGTACTTC. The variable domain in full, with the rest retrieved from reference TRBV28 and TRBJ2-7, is DVKVTQSSRYLVKRTGEKVFLECVQDMDHENMFWYRQDPGLGLRLIYFSYDVKMKEKGDIPEGYSVSREKKERFSLILESASTNQTSMYLCASRPSGRVSYEQYFGPGTRLTVT.

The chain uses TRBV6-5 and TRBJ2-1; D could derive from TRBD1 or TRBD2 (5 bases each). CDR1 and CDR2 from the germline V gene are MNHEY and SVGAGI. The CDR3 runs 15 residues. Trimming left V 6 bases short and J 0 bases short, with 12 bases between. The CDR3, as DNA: TGTGCCAGCAGCACCACTGGGGGCTCCTACAATGAGCAGTTCTTC. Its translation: CASSTTGGSYNEQFF.

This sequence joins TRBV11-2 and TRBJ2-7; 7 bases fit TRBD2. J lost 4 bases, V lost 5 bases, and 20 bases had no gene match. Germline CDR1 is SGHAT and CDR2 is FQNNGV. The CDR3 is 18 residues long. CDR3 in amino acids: CASSRAPTTGEGRYEQYF. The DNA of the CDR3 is TGTGCCAGCAGCCGAGCACCCACAACTGGGGAGGGTCGGTACGAGCAGTACTTC.

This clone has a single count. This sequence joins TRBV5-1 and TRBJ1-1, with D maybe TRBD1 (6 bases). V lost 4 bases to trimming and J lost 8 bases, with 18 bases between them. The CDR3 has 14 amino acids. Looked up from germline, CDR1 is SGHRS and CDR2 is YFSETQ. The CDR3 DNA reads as TGCGCCAGCAGCATCGAGCCCACCGGGACAGAAGCTTTCTTT. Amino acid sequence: CASSIEPTGTEAFF.

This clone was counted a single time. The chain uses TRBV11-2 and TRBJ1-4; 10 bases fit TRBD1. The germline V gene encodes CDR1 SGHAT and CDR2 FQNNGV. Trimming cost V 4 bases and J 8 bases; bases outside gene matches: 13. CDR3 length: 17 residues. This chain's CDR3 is CASSSWDRGLVKEKLFF. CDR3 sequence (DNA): TGTGCCAGCAGCTCCTGGGACAGGGGACTTGTTAAGGAAAAACTGTTTTTT.